Reported below is one T cell receptor beta chain. One entry per CDR3 protein, called by TCRdb with MiXCR from the 5' RACE reads. The sample consists of about 320,000 distinct CDR3 sequences, roughly an eighth of them appearing once. The CDR3 is 15 amino acids. In germline, CDR1 is SGHRS, CDR2 YFSETQ. V was pared by 0 bases and J by 9 bases, with 13 bases between. This sample stems from a study of T-cell memory formation after mild COVID-19. The receptor's source is a young man who had mild COVID-19 (a few samples of this study predate the infection). Cell type and time point are not known. This chain uses TRBV5-1 with TRBJ1-6; no firm D call. Sample: PBMCs or a T cell subset sorted from them (not recorded which). The CDR3 protein is CASSLAGSERSPLHF. The CDR3 nucleotides are TGCGCCAGCAGCTTGGCGGGATCGGAGCGTTCACCCCTCCACTTT.